The clone carrying this TCR beta chain was seen more than once but under ten times. Germline assignment: CDR1 SEHNR and CDR2 FQNEAQ (reference sequence). CDR3 length: 14 amino acids. The ends were cut back, 6 bases at V and 8 bases at J, with 16 bases in the middle. TCRdb reprocessed the PCR reads via MiXCR and lists one record per CDR3 protein. The sample consists of about 640,000 distinct CDR3 sequences, less than 20% of them appearing once. This sample is part of a study of molecular identifiers for immune sequencing clone quantification. The chain employs TRBV7-9 and TRBJ1-4, with no clear D. The sequence derives from a human donor in good health. Some libraries in this study had Jurkat cell RNA spiked in. The specimen sequenced was naive CD8+ T cells from blood, with Jurkat cell RNA spiked in. Subset given: FACS-sorted CD8+CD4-CCR7+CD45RA+ naive T cells. The CDR3 protein is CASSLGAAGEKLFF. CDR3 coding DNA: TGTGCCAGCAGTTTGGGCGCGGCAGGCGAAAAACTGTTTTTT.